The 21 T cell receptor beta chains presented below share a single source sample, sequenced in a study of T cell repertoires in cytomegalovirus infection (dated by TCRdb to about 2019). The listed sequencing device is Illumina HiSeq 1500. Clones were called with MiXCR by TCRdb after fastp trimmed the public reads at Q25, and only in-frame beta chains were retained. Identical CDR3 proteins give one entry, which carries the most common genes and DNA. The sample has more than 400,000 distinct CDR3 sequences on record, about a quarter of them singletons. The ten top clones hold about 13% of the sample. Sequencing was done on a sample of PBMCs. The receptors derive from a human donor in good health (CMV status not recorded). Some clones in this sample may be carry-over from other donors' samples.

This clonotype has a count of ten or more. The gene calls are TRBV7-2 and TRBJ2-5; 13 bases line up with TRBD2. Trimming removed 5 bases from V and 7 bases from J; junction bases left unmatched: 7. Germline CDR1 is SGHTA and CDR2 is FQGNSA. The CDR3 is 15 residues long. Here the CDR3 reads CASSPGTSGIGTQYF. The CDR3 coding sequence is TGTGCCAGCAGCCCGGGGACTAGCGGGATTGGGACCCAGTACTTC. Using reference TRBV7-2 and TRBJ2-5 for the parts outside the CDR3, the full variable domain is GAGVSQSPSNKVTEKGKDVELRCDPISGHTALYWYRQSLGQGLEFLIYFQGNSAPDKSGLPSDRFSAERTGGSVSTLTIQRTQQEDSAVYLCASSPGTSGIGTQYFGPGTRLLVL.

V is TRBV4-1 and J is TRBJ1-1; D remains unclear. The CDR3 is made up of 13 amino acids. The V end lost 0 bases, the J end lost 8 bases, and 10 bases lay between the germline ends. Germline CDR1 and CDR2: MGHRA and YSYEKL. CDR3 coding DNA: TGCGCCAGCAGCCAAGAGGTAGAACTAGAAGCTTTCTTT. This codes for CASSQEVELEAFF.

This rearrangement joins TRBV7-9 to TRBJ2-7, with 13 nucleotides matching TRBD2. Germline V lookup: CDR1 SEHNR, CDR2 FQNEAQ (reference sequence). This CDR3 comprises 12 residues. The CDR3 region has the DNA TGTGCTAGCGGACTAGCGGGAGTTGAGCAGTACTTC. It encodes CASGLAGVEQYF.

The chain has TRBV20-1 and TRBJ1-2, with 7 bases identical to TRBD1. CDR1 DFQATT and CDR2 SNEGSKA come from the germline V gene (reference sequence). This CDR3 spans 15 amino acids. With 6 bases clipped from V and 0 bases from J, the junction kept 10 bases outside the gene matches. CDR3 bases: TGCAGTGCCGGTATTACAGGGGCGCCTAACTATGGCTACACCTTC. Residues: CSAGITGAPNYGYTF.

In its sample, this clonotype was seen a few times. V and J are TRBV12-3 or TRBV12-4 and TRBJ2-2; TRBD2 might be the D (6 bases). CDR3 length: 13 amino acids. Trimming cost V 6 bases and J 6 bases, with 11 bases left between them. CDR3 in DNA: TGTGCCAGCAGAGGACTAAGGGCCGGGGAGCTGTTTTTT. This sequence encodes CASRGLRAGELFF.

The V gene is TRBV30, the J gene TRBJ2-4; D not resolved. The CDR3 sequence is 13 residues long. Per germline, CDR1 GTSNPN and CDR2 SVGIG (reference sequence). CDR3 DNA: TGTGCTTGTGAGACGATAGCCAAAAACATTCAGTACTTC. This gives the protein CACETIAKNIQYF.

This clonotype has at least ten counts. The rearrangement links TRBV7-2 to TRBJ2-1; 7 nucleotides agree with TRBD2. This CDR3 has 14 residues. Unmatched junction bases numbered 5, after V lost 4 bases and J lost 5 bases. The germline CDR1 and CDR2 sequences are SGHTA and FQGNSA. Here the CDR3 DNA reads TGTGCCAGCAGCTCAATCGCGGGGGACAATGAGCAGTTCTTC. Translated: CASSSIAGDNEQFF.

The table lists this clonotype with a few counts. The CDR3 region is CASADRADEQYF. CDR3 DNA sequence: TGTGCCAGCGCCGACAGGGCCGACGAGCAGTACTTC. This chain links TRBV27 with TRBJ2-7, with 7 bases aligning to TRBD1. Germline V gene sequence: CDR1 MNHEY, CDR2 SMNVEV (reference sequence). The V segment lost 8 bases and the J segment 5 bases; nucleotides outside the gene matches: 6. CDR3 length: 12 residues.

The chain carries TRBV19 and TRBJ1-5; TRBD1 is a possible D gene (6 bases). CDR3 length: 15 amino acids. CDR1 and CDR2 from the germline V gene are LNHDA and SQIVND (reference sequence). V shed 1 base and J shed 3 bases, with 10 bases lying between them. The CDR3 coding sequence is TGTGCCAGTAGTATAGGGGGACATAACAATCAGCCCCAGCATTTT. Amino acid sequence: CASSIGGHNNQPQHF.

At least ten counts were recorded for this clonotype. The chain is built from TRBV7-2 and TRBJ2-3, with 7 bases lining up with TRBD2. The CDR3 is 16 amino acids. The V and J ends lost 6 bases and 0 bases, in that order; junction bases with no gene match: 9. From germline, CDR1 is SGHTA and CDR2 FQGNSA. The DNA of the CDR3 is TGTGCCAGCAGTTCCGACAGCGGGACTAGCACAGATACGCAGTATTTT. This gives the protein CASSSDSGTSTDTQYF.

The rearrangement uses TRBV4-1 and TRBJ1-1, with 8 bases identical to TRBD1. Germline V gives CDR1 MGHRA, CDR2 YSYEKL. CDR3 length: 14 amino acids. After removal of 6 bases from V and 5 bases from J, the junction contained 8 bases not matched to a gene. CDR3 in DNA: TGCGCCAGCAGTCCCAGGGACAGGAAGACTGAAGCTTTCTTT. Encoded protein: CASSPRDRKTEAFF.

This clonotype appeared many times. V and J are TRBV7-2 and TRBJ2-5; TRBD2 aligns across 13 bases. V shed 5 bases, J shed 3 bases, and the junction held 9 bases outside the gene matches. The CDR3 runs to 17 residues. Germline CDR1 SGHTA, CDR2 FQGNSA. The CDR3 loop is CASSLRTSGRWEETQYF. CDR3 bases: TGTGCCAGCAGCCTTCGGACTAGCGGGAGATGGGAAGAGACCCAGTACTTC. Full variable domain (rest looked up from reference TRBV7-2 and TRBJ2-5): GAGVSQSPSNKVTEKGKDVELRCDPISGHTALYWYRQSLGQGLEFLIYFQGNSAPDKSGLPSDRFSAERTGGSVSTLTIQRTQQEDSAVYLCASSLRTSGRWEETQYFGPGTRLLVL.

The sample holds a few counts of this clonotype. The V gene is TRBV27, the J gene TRBJ1-5; TRBD1 matches 8 bases. Trimming took 4 bases from V and 1 from J; bases not matched to a gene: 12. Per the germline V gene, CDR1 is MNHEY and CDR2 is SMNVEV (reference sequence). The CDR3 runs 18 residues. CDR3 bases: TGTGCCAGCAGTTCCTTGACAGGGGTTGGTATAAGCAATCAGCCCCAGCATTTT. Its translation is CASSSLTGVGISNQPQHF.

V usage is TRBV27 and J usage is TRBJ1-1; D is uncertain. V was trimmed by 2 bases and J by 3 bases, leaving 10 bases between them. CDR3 length equals 14 residues. CDR1 is MNHEY, CDR2 SMNVEV, per germline (reference sequence). DNA for the CDR3: TGTGCCAGCAGTTTACCCGCGGAGCACACTGAAGCTTTCTTT. Its translation: CASSLPAEHTEAFF.

This clonotype was counted between two and nine times. The CDR3 nucleotides read TGTGCCAGCAGGTACCTGGGGGATACGCAGTATTTT. Translating gives CASRYLGDTQYF. The chain uses TRBV12-3 or TRBV12-4 and TRBJ2-3, with no clear D. The CDR3 is 12 amino acids. V was trimmed by 6 bases and J by 6 bases, leaving 10 bases between them.

This clonotype was counted a few times. The CDR3 DNA follows: TGCAGCGTGACCGGACTAATGGGCACTGAAGCTTTCTTT. This gives the protein CSVTGLMGTEAFF. V usage is TRBV29-1 and J usage is TRBJ1-1; D gene unclear. This CDR3 region has 13 residues. Germline V lookup: CDR1 SQVTM, CDR2 ANQGSEA. V was shortened by 6 bases and J by 4 bases, with 15 bases between the two germline ends.

This clonotype was counted a few times. The V and J genes are TRBV7-9 and TRBJ1-5, with D perhaps TRBD1 (5 bases). Germline lookup yields CDR1 SEHNR and CDR2 FQNEAQ (reference sequence). The CDR3 length is 16 residues. V gave up 4 bases and J gave up 4 bases, with 17 bases separating them. The CDR3 sequence is CASSSGGGVWNQPQHF. Here the CDR3 DNA reads TGTGCCAGCAGCTCCGGGGGAGGGGTATGGAATCAGCCCCAGCATTTT.

This clonotype has just a few counts. The J gene is TRBJ2-1, the V gene TRBV7-9; the match to TRBD1 covers 7 bases. J lost 7 bases, V lost 1 base, and 7 bases had no gene match. The CDR3 loop spans 15 amino acids. Germline V gene sequence: CDR1 SEHNR, CDR2 FQNEAQ (reference sequence). CDR3 DNA sequence: TGTGCCAGCAGCTTAGGAGGGGGCGCGAATAATGAGCAGTTCTTC. This translates into CASSLGGGANNEQFF.

This clonotype has more than one count but fewer than ten. The chain joins TRBV12-3 or TRBV12-4 to TRBJ1-1; 7 nucleotides agree with TRBD1. Germline trimming cut 10 bases from V and 0 bases from J; bases unmatched to any gene: 14. This CDR3 is 16 amino acids long. The CDR3 nucleotides are TGTGCCACCTACCCACAGGGGCAGATATTGAACACTGAAGCTTTCTTT. Its protein is CATYPQGQILNTEAFF.

This chain connects TRBV27 to TRBJ2-4; perhaps TRBD2 as D (6 bases). Germline CDR1 MNHEY, CDR2 SMNVEV (reference sequence). This CDR3 region has 17 residues. Trimming cost V 0 bases and J 9 bases, with 21 bases left between them. The CDR3 spells CASSLSAVGGARGIQYF. CDR3 nucleotides: TGTGCCAGCAGTTTATCTGCGGTCGGGGGTGCCAGAGGCATTCAGTACTTC.

Only a few counts were recorded for this clonotype. The rearrangement joins TRBV19 to TRBJ1-1, with TRBD1 matching over 11 bases. Germline V gene sequence: CDR1 LNHDA, CDR2 SQIVND (reference sequence). CDR3 length equals 15 residues. Unmatched junction bases numbered 12, after V lost 7 bases and J lost 8 bases. The CDR3 DNA sequence: TGTGCCAGTATTGGGACAGGGGGATTCACCTGGGAAGCTTTCTTT. Protein: CASIGTGGFTWEAFF.